The 14 T cell receptor beta chains below all came from one sample that was sequenced in a study of T cells in Graves' hyperthyroidism and ophthalmopathy. The investigators amplified TCR beta CDR3 regions from RNA transcripts. The HTBI primer set was used in a first-round RT-PCR of the TCR CDR3. Each CDR3 protein gets one entry after TCRdb re-called the multiplex PCR reads with MiXCR. The sample shows hundreds of thousands of distinct CDR3 sequences, 16% of them seen only once. Sequences were obtained from blood. The source is a woman aged 18-30 years with Graves' hyperthyroidism.

This clonotype was seen many times. The chain combines TRBV18 with TRBJ2-3, with TRBD2 as a possible D gene (6 bases). This CDR3 spans 16 amino acids. Germline V gives CDR1 KGHSH, CDR2 LQKENI. V was pared by 3 bases and J by 6 bases, with 19 bases between. CDR3 in amino acids: CASSPRSVGGGDTQYF. The CDR3 bases are TGTGCCAGCTCACCTCGTTCGGTGGGAGGAGGCGATACGCAGTATTTT.

This clonotype appeared many times. The chain carries TRBV7-9 and TRBJ2-7; D might be TRBD2 (5 bases). The CDR3 has 15 amino acids. Germline CDR1 is SEHNR and CDR2 is FQNEAQ (reference sequence). V lost 5 bases to trimming and J lost 3 bases, with 17 bases between them. CDR3 in DNA: TGTGCCAGCAGCCCAATTGCGGGTAGGAGCTACGAGCAGTACTTC. This codes for CASSPIAGRSYEQYF.

This clonotype appeared many times. The chain joins TRBV12-3 or TRBV12-4 to TRBJ2-3, with 10 bases aligning to TRBD2. The CDR3 is 14 residues long. With V trimmed by 6 bases and J by 5 bases, 5 bases remained unmatched. In nucleotides, the CDR3 is TGTGCCAGCAGCCCTAGCGGGAGTATAGATACGCAGTATTTT. Amino acid sequence: CASSPSGSIDTQYF.

As concerns this clonotype: One base away lies a much larger clone, so this may be a sequencing read error. The CDR3: CASSQWVAFQETQYF. CDR3 in DNA: TGTGCCAGCAGCCAATGGGTGGCGTTCCAAGAGACCCAGTACTTC. The rearrangement joins TRBV3-1 to TRBJ2-5, with D unclear. The CDR3 totals 15 residues. V gave up 2 bases and J gave up 1 base, with 11 bases separating them. The V gene's germline CDR1 is LGHDT and CDR2 YNNKEL (reference sequence).

This clonotype was seen many times. The CDR3 DNA sequence: TGTGCCAGCAGCCCTGGACTTAGCTCCTACAATGAGCAGTTCTTC. Translation gives CASSPGLSSYNEQFF. The chain carries TRBV12-3 or TRBV12-4 and TRBJ2-1, with D possibly matching TRBD2 (5 bases). The CDR3 spans 15 residues. V lost 6 bases and J 0 bases, leaving 12 bases between the germline ends.

The chain combines TRBV19 with TRBJ1-1; a possible D gene is TRBD1 (6 bases). The CDR3 loop spans 15 amino acids. The V gene's germline CDR1 is LNHDA and CDR2 SQIVND (reference sequence). V was shortened by 0 bases and J by 8 bases, with 16 bases between the two germline ends. CDR3 loop: CASSIDPDRRLEAFF. The CDR3 coding sequence is TGTGCCAGTAGTATAGATCCCGACAGGCGTTTGGAAGCTTTCTTT.

This clonotype showed up just a few times. The chain uses TRBV15 and TRBJ1-1; no firm D call. The CDR3 is made up of 15 amino acids. In germline, CDR1 is LNHNV, CDR2 YYDKDF (reference sequence). Between the trimmed V and J ends, which lost 0 bases and 5 bases, there was a span of 13 bases. The CDR3 nucleotides read TGTGCCACCAGCAGAGACCTCGGTTTGGGGACTGAAGCTTTCTTT. As protein: CATSRDLGLGTEAFF.

This clonotype was observed a handful of times. This sequence joins TRBV7-9 and TRBJ2-5; 11 bases fit TRBD1. The germline CDR1 and CDR2 sequences are SEHNR and FQNEAQ (reference sequence). V lost 5 bases and J lost 4; bases outside the gene matches: 9. This CDR3 is built from 16 residues. The CDR3 loop is CASSHSGTGGTETQYF. Here the CDR3 DNA reads TGTGCCAGCAGCCATTCCGGGACAGGGGGTACAGAGACCCAGTACTTC.

The chain employs TRBV2 and TRBJ2-4, with TRBD1 matching 7 bases. Germline V CDR1 and CDR2: SNHLY, FYNNEI. V lost 8 bases to trimming and J lost 7 bases; unmatched junction nucleotides: 2. The CDR3 loop spans 11 amino acids. DNA for the CDR3: TGTGCCAGCGGACAGGAGAACATTCAGTACTTC. As protein: CASGQENIQYF.

This sequence joins TRBV5-6 and TRBJ2-7; 11 nucleotides line up with TRBD1. The J segment lost 4 bases and the V segment lost 5 bases, leaving 8 bases of the junction unmatched. This CDR3 has 15 residues. Germline lookup yields CDR1 SGHDT and CDR2 YYEEEE. The CDR3 DNA reads as TGTGCCAGCAGGCCAACCGGGACAGGGGGTTACGAGCAGTACTTC. It is translated as CASRPTGTGGYEQYF.

This clonotype has a count of ten or more. The chain combines TRBV6-1 with TRBJ2-3; D remains ambiguous. Trimming removed 7 bases at V and 2 bases at J, with 13 bases between. Germline V gene lookup returns CDR1 MNHNS and CDR2 SASEGT. This CDR3 spans 14 amino acids. The CDR3 DNA is TGTGCCAGCACCCCGCAGCCATCCACAGATACGCAGTATTTT. Its protein product is CASTPQPSTDTQYF.

The gene calls are TRBV13 and TRBJ2-3; TRBD2 agrees at 10 bases. The CDR3 has 18 residues. From germline, CDR1 is PRHDT and CDR2 FYEKMQ (reference sequence). The ends lost 2 bases at V and 3 bases at J; junction bases unmatched: 11. The CDR3 nucleotides are TGTGCCAGCAGCTTACAGAGAAGCGGGAGGGCCGGTACAGATACGCAGTATTTT. Translating gives CASSLQRSGRAGTDTQYF.

The genes are TRBV7-9 and TRBJ2-3; D is undetermined. The V end was cut by 7 bases, the J end by 4 bases, with 3 bases between. Germline lookup yields CDR1 SEHNR and CDR2 FQNEAQ (reference sequence). This CDR3 contains 10 residues. DNA for the CDR3: TGTGCCAGCACAGCAGATACGCAGTATTTT. It specifies CASTADTQYF.

This clonotype was detected ten times or more. The chain recombines TRBV2 with TRBJ1-4, with D possibly TRBD1 on 5 matching bases. Trimming pared 6 bases from V and 8 bases from J, leaving 16 bases between. The CDR3 is made up of 14 amino acids. CDR1 and CDR2 from the germline V gene are SNHLY and FYNNEI. The CDR3 reads CASSPDRRSEKLFF. DNA of the CDR3: TGTGCCAGCAGCCCCGACAGACGTAGCGAAAAACTGTTTTTT.